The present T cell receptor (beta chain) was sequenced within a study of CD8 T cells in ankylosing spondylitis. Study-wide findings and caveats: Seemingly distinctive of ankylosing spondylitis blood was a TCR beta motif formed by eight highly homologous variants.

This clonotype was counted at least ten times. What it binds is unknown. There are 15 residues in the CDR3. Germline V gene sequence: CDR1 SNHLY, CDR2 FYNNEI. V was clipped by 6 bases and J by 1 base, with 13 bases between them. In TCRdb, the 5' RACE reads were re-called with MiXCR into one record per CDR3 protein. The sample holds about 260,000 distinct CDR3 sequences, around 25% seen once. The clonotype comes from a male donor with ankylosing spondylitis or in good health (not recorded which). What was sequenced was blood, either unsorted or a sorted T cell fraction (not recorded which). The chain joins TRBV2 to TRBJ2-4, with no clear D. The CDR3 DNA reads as TGTGCCAGCAGGCGACAAAATTGGGCCAAAAACATTCAGTACTTC. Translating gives CASRRQNWAKNIQYF.